This record covers a single T cell receptor (beta chain). What it recognizes is unknown. This sample is part of a study of immune cell composition in non-small cell lung cancer. Study-wide context: Tumours were mainly lung adenocarcinoma or squamous cell carcinoma.

General study points: In adenocarcinoma, maximal tumour-associated clone frequency tracked TIL tumour reactivity. Tumour-associated clones >0.5% occurred in under 35% of adenocarcinomas, about 80% of squamous.

The normal lung sample lay at least 3 cm, and maximally far, from the tumour. The CDR3 covers 15 residues. The germline V gene has CDR1 MRHNA and CDR2 SNTAGT. The trim removed 6 bases at V and 10 bases at J, leaving 6 bases unmatched. The protocol was immunoSEQ multiplex PCR, while the TCRdb copy is restricted to in-frame clones and leaves out a portion. This table has about 5,900 clones, about 85% appearing once. The rearrangement uses TRBV6-4 and TRBJ2-1, with 16 bases fitting TRBD2. The sequence was collected from a human donor with non-small cell lung cancer. Sample: non-adjacent lung tissue. CDR3 DNA: TGTGCCAGCAGGGGACTAGCGGGAGGGCCATCCGAGCAGTTCTTC. This translates into CASRGLAGGPSEQFF.